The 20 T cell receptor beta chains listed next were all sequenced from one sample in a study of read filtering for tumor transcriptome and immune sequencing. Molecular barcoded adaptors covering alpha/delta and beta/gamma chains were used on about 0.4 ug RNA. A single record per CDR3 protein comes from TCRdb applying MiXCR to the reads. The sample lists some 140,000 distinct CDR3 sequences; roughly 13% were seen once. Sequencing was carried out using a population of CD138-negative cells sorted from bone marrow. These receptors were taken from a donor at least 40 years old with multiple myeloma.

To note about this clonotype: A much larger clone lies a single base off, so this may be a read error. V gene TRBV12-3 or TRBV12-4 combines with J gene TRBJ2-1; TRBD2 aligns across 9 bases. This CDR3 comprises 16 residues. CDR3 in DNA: TGTGCCAGCAGTTCTCTAGCGGGGCCTAAGTACAATGGGCAGTTCTTC. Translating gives CASSSLAGPKYNGQFF.

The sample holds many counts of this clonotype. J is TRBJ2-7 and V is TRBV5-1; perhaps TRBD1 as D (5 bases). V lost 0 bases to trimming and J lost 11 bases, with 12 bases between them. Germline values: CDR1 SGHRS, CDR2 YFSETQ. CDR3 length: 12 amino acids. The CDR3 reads CASSLASGAKYF. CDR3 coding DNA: TGCGCCAGCAGCTTGGCGTCTGGGGCAAAGTACTTC.

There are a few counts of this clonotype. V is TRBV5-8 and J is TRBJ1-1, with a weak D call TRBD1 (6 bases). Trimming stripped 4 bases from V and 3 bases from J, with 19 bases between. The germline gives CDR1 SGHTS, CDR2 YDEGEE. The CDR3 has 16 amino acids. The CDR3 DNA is TGTGCCAGCAGCGGGGGGGGCTTCCCTTTTTACACTGAAGCTTTCTTT. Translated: CASSGGGFPFYTEAFF.

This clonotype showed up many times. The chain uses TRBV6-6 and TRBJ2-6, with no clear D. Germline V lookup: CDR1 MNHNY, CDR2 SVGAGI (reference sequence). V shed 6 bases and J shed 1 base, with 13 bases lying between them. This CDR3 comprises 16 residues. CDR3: CASSLLPGSGANVLTF. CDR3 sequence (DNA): TGTGCCAGCAGCTTACTACCCGGTTCTGGGGCCAACGTCCTGACTTTC.

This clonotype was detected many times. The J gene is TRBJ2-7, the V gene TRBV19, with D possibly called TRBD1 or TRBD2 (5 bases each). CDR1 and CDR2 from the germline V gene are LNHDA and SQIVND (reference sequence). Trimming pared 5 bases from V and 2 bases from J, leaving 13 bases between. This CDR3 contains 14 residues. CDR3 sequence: CASSDRDGPYEQYF. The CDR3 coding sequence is TGTGCCAGTAGTGACCGGGACGGACCCTACGAGCAGTACTTC.

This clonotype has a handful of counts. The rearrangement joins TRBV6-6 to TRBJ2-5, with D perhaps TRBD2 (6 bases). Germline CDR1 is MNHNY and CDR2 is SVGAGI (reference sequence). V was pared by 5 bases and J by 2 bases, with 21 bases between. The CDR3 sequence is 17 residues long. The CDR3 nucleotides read TGTGCCAGCAGTGTACTGGGTAGCGGCACCAAACAAGAGACCCAGTACTTC. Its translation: CASSVLGSGTKQETQYF.

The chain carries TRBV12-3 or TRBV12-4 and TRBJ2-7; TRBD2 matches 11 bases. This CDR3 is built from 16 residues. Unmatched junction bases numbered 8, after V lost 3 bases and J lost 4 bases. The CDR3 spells CASSFEPLAGGYEQYF. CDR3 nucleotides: TGTGCCAGCAGTTTCGAACCCTTAGCGGGAGGGTACGAGCAGTACTTC.

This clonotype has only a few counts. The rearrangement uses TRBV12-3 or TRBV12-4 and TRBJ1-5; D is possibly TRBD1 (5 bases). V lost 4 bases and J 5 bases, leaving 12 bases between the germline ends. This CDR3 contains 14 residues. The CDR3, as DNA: TGTGCCAGCAGTTACAGGCATCCCGATCAGCCCCAGCATTTT. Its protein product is CASSYRHPDQPQHF.

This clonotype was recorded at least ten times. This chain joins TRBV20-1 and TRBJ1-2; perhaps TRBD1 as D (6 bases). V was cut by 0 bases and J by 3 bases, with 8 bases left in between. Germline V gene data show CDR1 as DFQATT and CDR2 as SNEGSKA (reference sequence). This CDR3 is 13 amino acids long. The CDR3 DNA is TGCAGTGCTAGAGATGGGGGCGACTATGGCTACACCTTC. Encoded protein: CSARDGGDYGYTF.

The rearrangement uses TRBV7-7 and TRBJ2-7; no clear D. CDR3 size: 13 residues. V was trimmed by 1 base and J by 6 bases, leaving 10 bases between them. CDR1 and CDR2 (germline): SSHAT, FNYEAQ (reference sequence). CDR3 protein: CASSLEAMGEQYF. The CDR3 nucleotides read TGTGCCAGCAGCTTAGAAGCCATGGGCGAGCAGTACTTC.

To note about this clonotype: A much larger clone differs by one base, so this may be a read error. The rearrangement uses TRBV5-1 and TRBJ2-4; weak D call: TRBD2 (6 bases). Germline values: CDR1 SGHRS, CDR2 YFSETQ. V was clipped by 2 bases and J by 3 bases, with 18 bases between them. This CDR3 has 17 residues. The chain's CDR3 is CASSFTPSDGIKNIQYF. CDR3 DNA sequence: TGCGCCAGCAGCTTTACCCCTAGCGATGGGATCAAAAACATTCAGTACTTC.

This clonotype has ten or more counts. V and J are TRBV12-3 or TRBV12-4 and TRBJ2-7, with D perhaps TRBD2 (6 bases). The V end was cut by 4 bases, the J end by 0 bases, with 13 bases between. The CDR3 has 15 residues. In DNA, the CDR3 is TGTGCCAGCAGTTCGGGACTGGTAAGCTCCTACGAGCAGTACTTC. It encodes CASSSGLVSSYEQYF.

The CDR3 bases are TGTGCCACCAGTGATGGGGTGCAGCGACCCTACGAGCAGTACTTC. Translation: CATSDGVQRPYEQYF. This chain joins TRBV24-1 and TRBJ2-7; D unclear. The germline V gene encodes CDR1 KGHDR and CDR2 SFDVKD. V was cut by 3 bases and J by 2 bases, with 13 bases left in between. The length of the CDR3 is 15 residues.

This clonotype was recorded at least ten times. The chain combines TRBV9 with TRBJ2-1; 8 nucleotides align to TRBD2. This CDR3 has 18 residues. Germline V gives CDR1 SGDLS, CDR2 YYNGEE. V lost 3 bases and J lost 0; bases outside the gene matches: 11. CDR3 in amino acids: CASSGSRGSGSSYNEQFF. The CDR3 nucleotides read TGTGCCAGCAGCGGTAGTCGGGGGAGCGGGAGCTCCTACAATGAGCAGTTCTTC.

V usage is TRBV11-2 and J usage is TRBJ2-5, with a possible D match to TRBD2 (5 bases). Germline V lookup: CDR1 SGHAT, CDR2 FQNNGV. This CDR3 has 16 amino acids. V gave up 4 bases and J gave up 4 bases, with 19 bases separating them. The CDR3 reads CASSSGGRGGRETQYF. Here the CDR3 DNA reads TGTGCCAGCAGCTCCGGAGGTCGGGGTGGGCGAGAGACCCAGTACTTC.

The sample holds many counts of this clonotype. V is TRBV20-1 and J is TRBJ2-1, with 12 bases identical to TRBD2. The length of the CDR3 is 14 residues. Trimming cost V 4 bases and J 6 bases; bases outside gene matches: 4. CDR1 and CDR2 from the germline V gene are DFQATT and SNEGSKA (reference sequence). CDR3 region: CSATTSGSLNEQFF. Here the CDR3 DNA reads TGCAGTGCTACGACTAGCGGGAGTCTCAATGAGCAGTTCTTC.

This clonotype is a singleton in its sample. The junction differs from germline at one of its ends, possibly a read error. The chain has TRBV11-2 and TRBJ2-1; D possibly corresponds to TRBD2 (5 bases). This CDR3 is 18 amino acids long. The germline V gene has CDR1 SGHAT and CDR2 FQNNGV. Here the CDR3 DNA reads TGTGTCAGCAGCTTACAGTCGGCGGACGGGGTACGGAGCAATGAGCAGTTCTTC. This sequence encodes CVSSLQSADGVRSNEQFF.

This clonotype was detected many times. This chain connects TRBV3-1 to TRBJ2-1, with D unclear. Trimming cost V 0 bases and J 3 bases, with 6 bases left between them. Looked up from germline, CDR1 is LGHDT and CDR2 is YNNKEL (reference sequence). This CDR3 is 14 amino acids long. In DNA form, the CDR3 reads TGTGCCAGCAGCCAAGACCTGTTCTACAATGAGCAGTTCTTC. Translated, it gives CASSQDLFYNEQFF.

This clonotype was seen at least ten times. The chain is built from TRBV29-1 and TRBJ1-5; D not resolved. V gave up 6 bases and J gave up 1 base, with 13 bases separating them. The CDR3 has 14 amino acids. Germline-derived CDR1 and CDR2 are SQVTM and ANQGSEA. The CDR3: CSVLDSGSNQPQHF. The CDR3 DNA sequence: TGCAGCGTCCTCGACTCGGGGAGCAATCAGCCCCAGCATTTT.

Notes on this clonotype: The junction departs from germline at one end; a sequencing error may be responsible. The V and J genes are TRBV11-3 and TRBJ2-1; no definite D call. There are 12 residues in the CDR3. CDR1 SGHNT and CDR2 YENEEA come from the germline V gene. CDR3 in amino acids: CASSMEGEEQLF. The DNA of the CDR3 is TGTGCCAGCAGCATGGAAGGAGAGGAGCAGCTCTTC.